This T cell receptor beta chain came from a study of shared clonotypes between healthy human individuals (dated by TCRdb to 2019 to 2021). Regarding the research as a whole: A few men and a couple of women, aged 18 to 49 years, made up the cohort. For each donor, three plates each were used for CD4 naive and CD4 memory, two plates were used for CD8 naive, and one plate was used for CD8 memory. To estimate repertoire size and how much clonotypes are shared between individuals, the study performed deep sequencing of blood TCR repertoires from a handful of healthy adults. Between about 0.94 and 8.9 billion PBMCs per donor were obtained by leukapheresis. Different laboratories and diverse techniques were used to prepare libraries and sequence TCR repertoires, to increase sequencing depth and limit assay-specific biases. The study at large found these results: Sampling was limited to blood, and TCR repertoires in tissue likely differ from TCR repertoires in blood. The genetic and exposure-history diversity represented was limited by the small number of donors. Pairwise subsampling led to the expectation that sequencing depth would affect the degree of clonotype sharing among donors. Across a handful of donors, approximately 5% of naive CD4, approximately 3.6% of naive CD8, about 2.3% of memory CD4, and about 0.4% of memory CD8 clonotypes were shared. Incomplete sequencing was indicated by rarefaction of sorted-subset datasets, despite the large sequencing depth. Larger estimated clonotype richness was generally found for naive subsets than for memory subsets. Higher generation probabilities were observed for clonotypes shared by all four sorted-subset donors than for non-shared clonotypes.

CDR1 and CDR2, looked up from the germline V gene, are SGHTA and FQGNSA. V is clipped by 5 bases and J by 0 bases, and the sequence between their germline boundaries is 8 bases long. Spanning cysteine to phenylalanine, the CDR3 consists of 13 amino acids. Only the CDR3 portion is preserved as DNA: 39 bases, with reading frame beginning at the first base. Concerning this clone itself: This clone's antigen is unknown. Base qualities are not recorded, but no much larger clone differs from it by a single base.

Using the deep immunoSEQ assay, multiplex PCR amplified TCR CDR3 regions from genomic DNA. For each cell subset, the extracted genomic DNA was distributed evenly across all wells of several immunoSEQ 96-well plates, and each plate served as one replicate. Each replicate PCR for sorted subsets received 150 to 250 ng genomic DNA, equal to about 30,000 T cell genomes. Purified libraries were quantified with a Qubit 3.0 fluorometer, sized on a Bioanalyzer 2100, and re-quantified with the KAPA Library Quantification kit. Every immunoSEQ 96-well plate was sequenced on a separate single-read 150-cycle Illumina NextSeq 550 flow cell. As for how the authors treated the data: Because the immunoSEQ output included only junctional sequences and no quality scores, the filtering could not be the same as the filtering used for full-length reads. Sequences were annotated with PyIR, a Python wrapper for IgBLAST v1.9, using IMGT germline references to assign V/J genes and CDR3. Reads were removed for weak V/J assignments (E-value above 1e-6), missing CDR3, stop codons, out-of-frame junctions, or ambiguous translated residues. V3J clonotypes were defined as sequences sharing an identical inferred V gene, J gene, and CDR3 amino acid sequence. Percentage overlap between repertoires was computed as shared unique clonotypes divided by the size of the smaller repertoire. RTK rarefaction, the Chao1 estimator, and Recon v2.1 estimates of unobserved clonotypes were used to assess repertoire richness. Generation probabilities for all TCRbeta clonotypes obtained by the gDNA method from a few donors were computed using OLGA. The table comes from immuneACCESS by way of TCRdb, which keeps in-frame sequences with V and J called. Part of the clones is missing from these tables; in studies checked, under half for an unresolved V gene and the rest for unknown reasons. V and J calls plus clone size are reproduced from that table; the DNA served to infer D and trimming. The sample table contains roughly 2.5 million clones; only one count was recorded for roughly nine tenths of them. The ten largest clones capture over 0.12% of the sample.

The donors were healthy, HIV-negative adults who had no recently reported acute infections or vaccinations. Only Caucasian adults living in Nashville, Tennessee, USA were represented among the donors. CD4+ T cells were enriched by magnetic negative selection; naive cells were then positively selected on CD45RA, and the negative fraction formed the memory subset. After blood collection by leukapheresis, PBMCs were isolated using Ficoll-Histopaque density gradient centrifugation and then cryopreserved in the vapor phase of liquid nitrogen. Purity and quantity of every magnetically sorted T cell population were checked by analytical flow cytometry. Genomic DNA was isolated from each sorted fraction and quantified by UV absorbance on a Nanodrop 2000c.

Recombination linked TRBV7-2 to TRBJ2-7, and TRBD1 may be the D gene, going by 5 matching bases. Sequencing used naive CD4+ T cells sorted from blood. The label giving this sample's cell subset or site can be read as: CD45RA+ positively selected. The receptor's source is a man aged 18 to 35 in good health. The CDR3 protein sequence reads: CASSIGASYEQYF. The nucleotide sequence is given as TGTGCCAGCAGCATAGGGGCCTCCTACGAGCAGTACTTC.